The text below deals with one T cell receptor (beta chain). Time point in this sample: pretreatment peripheral blood. These data come from a study of PD-L1 blockade in urothelial cancer. Synthetic TCR analog templates were added to each PCR reaction. Sequenced by immunoSEQ multiplex PCR; TCRdb stores in-frame clones only, minus some. The table records roughly 50,000 clones, roughly four fifths of them present only once. Germline assignment: CDR1 WNHNN and CDR2 SYGVQD (reference sequence). CDR3 length: 14 residues. V dropped 4 bases and J dropped 3 bases, with 12 bases sitting between them. J is TRBJ1-1 and V is TRBV10-1, with TRBD1 as a possible D gene (6 bases). Sequenced material: PBMCs, taken around atezolizumab (anti-PD-L1) treatment. This TCR derives from a man aged 65-85 years with urothelial cancer. The CDR3 DNA follows: TGCGCCAGCAGTGCACAGGGAAGGTACACTGAAGCTTTCTTT. It yields the protein CASSAQGRYTEAFF.